The clone carrying this T cell receptor beta chain was seen only a few times. Its antigen is unknown. These data originate in a study of human T cells and chemical hapten exposure. At the level of the study: Sensitization was performed using 2% DPC on an approximately 2 cm by approximately 2 cm upper inner arm skin site. Study-level findings and limits: In comparison with controls, expanded TCRs gave rise to a significantly larger number of large CDR3 similarity clusters.

From the RACE reads, TCRdb called clonotypes with MiXCR, one entry per CDR3 protein. The data contain around 200,000 distinct CDR3 sequences, roughly 30% of them seen just once; the ten biggest clones take up 2.9%. V dropped 2 bases and J dropped 7 bases, with 17 bases sitting between them. In germline, CDR1 is SGHTA, CDR2 FQGNSA. The CDR3 spans 15 residues. Time point noted: pre-sensitization, week 0. Treatment reported: therapeutic diphenylcyclopropenone sensitization with weekly scalp DPC. Patches went on only after blood had been drawn each time. This specimen was whole blood, taken in connection with sensitization to the hapten diphenylcyclopropenone (DPC). The chain is built from TRBV7-2 and TRBJ1-2; tentative D call: TRBD1 (5 bases). The sequence derives from a woman in her 30s with alopecia areata. Some clones in this sample may be carry-over from other donors' samples. The CDR3 loop reads CASSLLSRQGLGYTF. The CDR3 nucleotides read TGTGCCAGCAGCTTACTCTCGAGGCAGGGCCTTGGCTACACCTTC. The variable domain in full, with the rest retrieved from reference TRBV7-2 and TRBJ1-2, is GAGVSQSPSNKVTEKGKDVELRCDPISGHTALYWYRQSLGQGLEFLIYFQGNSAPDKSGLPSDRFSAERTGGSVSTLTIQRTQQEDSAVYLCASSLLSRQGLGYTFGSGTRLTVV.